The rows below give T cell receptor beta chains drawn from one sample of a study of OX40 agonist ivuxolimab in advanced cancers. Assay: immunoSEQ multiplex PCR; the TCRdb copy retains only in-frame clones and omits some. This table has about 61,000 clones, over 80% appearing once. Specimen: CD4+ or CD8+ T cells sorted from blood, collected in a trial of the OX40 agonist ivuxolimab. The receptors derive from an adult with an advanced solid tumor such as melanoma, head and neck, liver or kidney cancer. The CDR3 runs from the conserved cysteine through the conserved F or W. A D gene is named only where the DNA matches it firmly. Size values are once, few and many counts, or a class for expanded clones, and some rows have none.

V	J	size	D	DNA	CDR3
TRBV19	TRBJ2-2	NA	TRBD1	TGTGCCACCCGTGTGAGACAGGGGGCGGTATCATGGTCGGGTCCCGGGGAGCTGTTTTTT	CATRVRQGAVSWSGPGELFF
TRBV4-1	TRBJ1-1	once	TRBD1	TGCGCCAGCAGCCAAACCGGACAGGGACAGGCTGAAGCTTTCTTT	CASSQTGQGQAEAFF
TRBV30	TRBJ1-2	NA	TRBD1	TGTGCCTGGAGTACAACAGGGGAGTCTGGCTACACCTTC	CAWSTTGESGYTF
TRBV6-5	TRBJ1-2	once	TRBD1	TGTGCCAGCAGTTACACCGGACAGGGGGAGAACACCTTC	CASSYTGQGENTF
TRBV4-3	TRBJ2-3	NA	NA	TGCGCCAGCAGCCACCGCCGAAGCAGGGGTCTCCGGGCAGATACGCAGTATTTT	CASSHRRSRGLRADTQYF
TRBV28	TRBJ2-3	NA	TRBD1	TGTGCCAGCAGTATCACAGGGGGCGATTGGACGCAGTATTTT	CASSITGGDWTQYF
TRBV19	TRBJ1-5	NA	NA	TGTGCCAGTACTGGGACGGGGGCGTTTAATCAGCCCCAGCATTTT	CASTGTGAFNQPQHF
TRBV6-6	TRBJ2-3	NA	NA	TGTGCCAGCAGCTTCTCCTTGGGGCTAGTAACAGATACGCAGTATTTT	CASSFSLGLVTDTQYF
TRBV5-6	TRBJ2-7	NA	NA	TGTGCCAGCAGCTTGGGTCTCGAGCAGTACTTC	CASSLGLEQYF
TRBV19	TRBJ1-5	few	NA	TGTGCCAGTAGTATGACAGTGGGATTACGCAATCAGCCCCAGCATTTT	CASSMTVGLRNQPQHF
TRBV6-5	TRBJ2-1	NA	NA	TGTGCCAGCGCCGCGGCTCGGAGGGATGAGCAGTTCTTC	CASAAARRDEQFF
TRBV5-6	TRBJ1-5	NA	NA	TGTGCCAGCAGCAGCGGGGGTAATCAGCCCCAGCATTTT	CASSSGGNQPQHF
TRBV4-1	TRBJ2-3	NA	NA	TGCGCCAGCAGCGATGCTAAACTTGCCGCAGATACGCAGTATTTT	CASSDAKLAADTQYF
TRBV2	TRBJ2-2	NA	TRBD2	TGTGCCAGCACTAGCGGGAGCTTCGACACCGGGGAGCTGTTTTTT	CASTSGSFDTGELFF
TRBV20-1	TRBJ1-1	NA	NA	TGCAGTGCTAGGTTGGGGTCTGAAGCTTTCTTT	CSARLGSEAFF
TRBV28	TRBJ2-7	NA	TRBD1	TGTGCCAGCAGTTTAAGGGGACAGGGAACTCCTTACGAGCAGTACTTC	CASSLRGQGTPYEQYF
TRBV27	TRBJ1-1	NA	NA	TGTGCCAGCAGTTCAAGGGGCGCGGGCACTGAAGCTTTCTTT	CASSSRGAGTEAFF
TRBV11-1	TRBJ2-1	NA	NA	TGTGCCAGCAGCCAGGAGAACAATGAGCAGTTCTTC	CASSQENNEQFF
TRBV13	TRBJ1-5	NA	NA	TGTGCCAGCAGCGGGCAAAATCAGCCCCAGCATTTT	CASSGQNQPQHF
TRBV6-5	TRBJ1-6	NA	NA	TGTGCCATCAGTGAGTCTTTCTATAATTCACCCCTCCACTTT	CAISESFYNSPLHF
TRBV6-5	TRBJ2-5	NA	TRBD2	TGTGCCAGCAGTTACCGGCGGGGGGATGACGAGACCCAGTACTTC	CASSYRRGDDETQYF
TRBV4-1	TRBJ1-4	NA	NA	TGCGCCAGCAGCCATCAACCAGGGGACTTAGCTAATGAAAAACTGTTTTTT	CASSHQPGDLANEKLFF
TRBV28	TRBJ2-4	NA	NA	TGTGCCAGCAGCCCCCGTTTGGGGTCCAAAAACATTCAGTACTTC	CASSPRLGSKNIQYF
TRBV7-9	TRBJ2-7	NA	NA	TGTGCCAGCAGCTTACCCACCTACGAGCAGTACTTC	CASSLPTYEQYF
TRBV19	TRBJ2-1	NA	NA	TGTGCCAGTAGTATAGAAGGAGGGGACAGATACAATGAGCAGTTCTTC	CASSIEGGDRYNEQFF
TRBV25-1	TRBJ1-1	NA	NA	TGTGCCAGCAGTGAACCAGGCAGGGAGGAAGCTTTCTTT	CASSEPGREEAFF